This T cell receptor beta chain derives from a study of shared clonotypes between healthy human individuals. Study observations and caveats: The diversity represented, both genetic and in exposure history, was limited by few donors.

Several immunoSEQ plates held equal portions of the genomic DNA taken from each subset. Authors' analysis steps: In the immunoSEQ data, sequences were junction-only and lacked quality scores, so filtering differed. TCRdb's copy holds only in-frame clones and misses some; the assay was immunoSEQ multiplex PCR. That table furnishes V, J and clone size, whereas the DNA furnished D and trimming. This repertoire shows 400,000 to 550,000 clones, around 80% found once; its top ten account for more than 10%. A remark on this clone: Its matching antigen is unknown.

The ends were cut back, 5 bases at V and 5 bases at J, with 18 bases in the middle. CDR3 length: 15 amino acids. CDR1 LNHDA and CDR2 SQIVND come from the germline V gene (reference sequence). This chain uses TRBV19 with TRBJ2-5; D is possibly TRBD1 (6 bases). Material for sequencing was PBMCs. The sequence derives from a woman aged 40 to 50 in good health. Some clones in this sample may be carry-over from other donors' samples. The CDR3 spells CASSPTGQWWETQYF. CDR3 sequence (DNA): TGTGCCAGTAGTCCTACCGGACAGTGGTGGGAGACCCAGTACTTC.